This TCR beta chain was identified in a study of vaccination and CD4 T cells after COVID-19. At the level of the study: Investigators took post-vaccine samples a median 72 days after dose two, within a range of 14 to 241.

About this clonotype itself: Its antigen is unidentified.

Oncomine TCR Beta short-read sequencing was applied to DNA from cultured CD4+ T cells. Cultured CD4+ T cells were the source of extracted genomic DNA. TCRdb passed the PCR reads through MiXCR, listing each CDR3 protein once. The sample yields about 12,000 distinct CDR3 sequences, about 39% seen once. CDR1 is MNHEY and CDR2 is SVGAGI in the germline V gene. Trimming cost V 0 bases and J 2 bases; bases outside gene matches: 1. The CDR3 runs 15 residues. Sample treatment: roughly 10-day PBMC culture with coronavirus spike peptide pools or control peptides (ViraFEST assay). Investigators obtained the unexposed donor's CD4+ T cells before the COVID-19 pandemic (2011-2018). Before TCRs were sequenced, ViraFEST expanded antigen-specific T cells with peptide pools.

This chain connects TRBV6-5 to TRBJ2-1; 7 bases match TRBD2. This receptor was taken from a human donor in good health. Sequenced material: CD4+ T cells from blood, cultured in vitro. CDR3 sequence: CASSYSGTTYNEQFF. DNA for the CDR3: TGTGCCAGCAGTTACTCCGGGACTACCTACAATGAGCAGTTCTTC.